This entry is about one T cell receptor (beta chain). The data originate from a study of blood T cell repertoires in COVID-19. Looking at the study overall: Spain, Italy and the United States supplied samples that represented acute and convalescent COVID-19.

Allocation to cohorts depended on clinical history reported by the participants. Germline V gene lookup returns CDR1 SGHRS and CDR2 YFSETQ. This CDR3 is 17 amino acids long. Trimming shortened V by 3 bases and J by 0 bases, and 15 bases separated the two germline ends. In the source study's methods: By means of reference gene primer amplification, nucleated cell counts were estimated. Only in-frame clones appear in the TCRdb table, and some are missing; sequencing was by immunoSEQ multiplex PCR. Clone size and the V and J calls come from that table; the DNA yielded D and trimming. The repertoire holds around 200,000 clones, with nearly 90% as singletons.

J is TRBJ2-2 and V is TRBV5-1; D is possibly TRBD1 (5 bases). Source material: PBMCs or T cells enriched from blood (not recorded which). The TCR comes from a woman aged 40 to 55 with acute COVID-19. CDR3 nucleotide sequence: TGCGCCAGCAGCTCCTCCGGTGGGGCCTCGAACACCGGGGAGCTGTTTTTT. This gives the protein CASSSSGGASNTGELFF.